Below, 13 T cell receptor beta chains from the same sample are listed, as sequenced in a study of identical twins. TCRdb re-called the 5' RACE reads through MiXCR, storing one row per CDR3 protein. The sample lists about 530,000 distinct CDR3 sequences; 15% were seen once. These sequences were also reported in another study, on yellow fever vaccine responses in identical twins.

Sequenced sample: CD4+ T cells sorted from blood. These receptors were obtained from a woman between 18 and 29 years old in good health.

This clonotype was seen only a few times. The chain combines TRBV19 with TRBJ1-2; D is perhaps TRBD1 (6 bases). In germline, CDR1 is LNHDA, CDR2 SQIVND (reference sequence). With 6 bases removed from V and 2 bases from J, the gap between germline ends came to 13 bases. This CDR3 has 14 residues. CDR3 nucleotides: TGTGCCAGTAGCCTAGACAGGCTGAACTATGGCTACACCTTC. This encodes CASSLDRLNYGYTF.

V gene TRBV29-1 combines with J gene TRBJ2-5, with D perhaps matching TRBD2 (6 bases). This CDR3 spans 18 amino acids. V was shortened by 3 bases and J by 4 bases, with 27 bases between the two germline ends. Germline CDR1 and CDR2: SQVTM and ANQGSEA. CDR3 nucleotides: TGCAGCGTTGATAAAGGAAGATTTGGGACTTTGCGGGGAGAGACCCAGTACTTC. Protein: CSVDKGRFGTLRGETQYF.

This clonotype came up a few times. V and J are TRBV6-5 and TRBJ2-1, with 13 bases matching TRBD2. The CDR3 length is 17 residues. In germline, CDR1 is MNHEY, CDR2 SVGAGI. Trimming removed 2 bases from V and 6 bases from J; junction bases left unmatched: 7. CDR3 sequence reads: CASSYPRTSGRGNEQFF. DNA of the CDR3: TGTGCCAGCAGTTACCCCCGGACTAGCGGGAGAGGCAATGAGCAGTTCTTC.

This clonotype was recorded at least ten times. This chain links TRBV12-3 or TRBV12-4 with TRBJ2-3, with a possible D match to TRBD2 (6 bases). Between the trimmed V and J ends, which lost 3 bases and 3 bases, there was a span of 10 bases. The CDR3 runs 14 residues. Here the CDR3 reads CASSFGGDTDTQYF. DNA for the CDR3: TGTGCCAGCAGTTTCGGGGGAGATACAGATACGCAGTATTTT.

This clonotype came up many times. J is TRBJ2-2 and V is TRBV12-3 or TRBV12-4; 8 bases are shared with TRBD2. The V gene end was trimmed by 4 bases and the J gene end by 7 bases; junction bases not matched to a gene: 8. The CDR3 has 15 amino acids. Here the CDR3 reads CASSSASGFNGELFF. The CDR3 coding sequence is TGTGCCAGCAGTTCAGCTAGCGGGTTCAACGGGGAGCTGTTTTTT.

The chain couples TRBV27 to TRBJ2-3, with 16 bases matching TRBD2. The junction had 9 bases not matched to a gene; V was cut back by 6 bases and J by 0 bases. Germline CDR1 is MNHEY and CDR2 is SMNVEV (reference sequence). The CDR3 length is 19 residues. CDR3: CASSKLPGLAGGSTDTQYF. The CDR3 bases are TGTGCCAGCAGCAAACTTCCGGGACTAGCGGGGGGGAGCACAGATACGCAGTATTTT.

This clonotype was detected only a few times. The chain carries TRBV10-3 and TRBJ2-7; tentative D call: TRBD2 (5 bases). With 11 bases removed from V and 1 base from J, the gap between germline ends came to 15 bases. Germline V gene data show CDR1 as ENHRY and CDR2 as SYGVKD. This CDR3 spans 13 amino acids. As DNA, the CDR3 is TGTGCCGTTCGGGATCCACAATCCTACGAGCAGTACTTC. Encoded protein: CAVRDPQSYEQYF.

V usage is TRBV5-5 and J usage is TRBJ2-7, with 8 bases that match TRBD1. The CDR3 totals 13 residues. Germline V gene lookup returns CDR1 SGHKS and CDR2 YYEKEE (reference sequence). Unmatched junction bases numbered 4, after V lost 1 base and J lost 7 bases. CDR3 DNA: TGTGCCAGCAGCTTGCAGGGGGCGAGAGAGCAGTACGTC. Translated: CASSLQGAREQYV.

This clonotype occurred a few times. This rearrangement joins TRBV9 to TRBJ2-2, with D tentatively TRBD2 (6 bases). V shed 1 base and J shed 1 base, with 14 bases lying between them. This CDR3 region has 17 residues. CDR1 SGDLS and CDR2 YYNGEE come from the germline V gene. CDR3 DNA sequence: TGTGCCAGCAGCGTAACCCCGGTTAGCGGGAACACCGGGGAGCTGTTTTTT. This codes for CASSVTPVSGNTGELFF.

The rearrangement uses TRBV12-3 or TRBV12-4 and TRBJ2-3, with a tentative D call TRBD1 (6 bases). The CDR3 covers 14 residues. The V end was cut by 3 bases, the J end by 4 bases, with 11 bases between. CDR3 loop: CASSLQGQADTQYF. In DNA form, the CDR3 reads TGTGCCAGCAGTTTGCAGGGGCAAGCAGATACGCAGTATTTT.

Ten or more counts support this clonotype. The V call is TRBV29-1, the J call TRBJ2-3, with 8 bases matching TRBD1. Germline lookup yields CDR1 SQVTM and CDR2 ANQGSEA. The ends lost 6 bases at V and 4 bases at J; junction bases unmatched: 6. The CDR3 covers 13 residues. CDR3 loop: CSVRTGSADTQYF. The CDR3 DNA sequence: TGCAGCGTGAGGACAGGGTCCGCAGATACGCAGTATTTT.

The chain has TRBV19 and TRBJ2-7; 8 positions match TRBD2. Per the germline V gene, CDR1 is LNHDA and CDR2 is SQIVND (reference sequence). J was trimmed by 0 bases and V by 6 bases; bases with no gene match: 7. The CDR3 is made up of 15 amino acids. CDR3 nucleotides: TGTGCCAGTAGAATTACTAGCGGAACCTCCTACGAGCAGTACTTC. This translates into CASRITSGTSYEQYF.

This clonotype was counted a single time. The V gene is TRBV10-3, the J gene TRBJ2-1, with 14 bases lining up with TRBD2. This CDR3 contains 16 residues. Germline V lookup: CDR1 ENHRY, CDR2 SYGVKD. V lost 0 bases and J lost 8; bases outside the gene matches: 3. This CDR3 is CAISESRGLAGDEQFF. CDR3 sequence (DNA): TGTGCCATCAGTGAGTCTCGGGGACTAGCGGGAGATGAGCAGTTCTTC.